Below are 5 T cell receptor beta chains sequenced from a single sample in a study of naive and memory T cell subsets. Two oligonucleotides, mixed equimolar, formed the beta constant-region primer covering TRBC1 and TRBC2. TCRdb re-analysed the UMI-ligation and nested PCR reads in MiXCR, keeping a single row per CDR3 protein. The sample carries approximately 85,000 distinct CDR3 sequences, 7% recorded once. Sample: central memory CD4+ T cells from blood. The receptors were gathered from a human donor in good health.

This clonotype was counted a few times. The rearrangement uses TRBV7-6 and TRBJ2-5, with 12 bases aligning to TRBD2. The CDR3 is 15 amino acids. CDR1 and CDR2 (germline): SGHVS, FNYEAQ. The J segment lost 5 bases and the V segment lost 8 bases, leaving 9 bases of the junction unmatched. The DNA of the CDR3 is TGTGCCAGCCCCTGGACTAGCGGGGCCGGGGAGACCCAGTACTTC. Its translation is CASPWTSGAGETQYF.

This clonotype was detected ten times or more. This chain links TRBV7-3 with TRBJ1-1; D gene uncertain. Germline V CDR1 and CDR2: SGHTA, FQGTGA. The CDR3 has 12 residues. V gave up 8 bases and J gave up 5 bases, with 12 bases separating them. CDR3 DNA sequence: TGTGCCAGCGCCTCCGGAGGGACTGAAGCTTTCTTT. Protein: CASASGGTEAFF. The full variable domain, its missing parts supplied by reference TRBV7-3 and TRBJ1-1, is GAGVSQTPSNKVTEKGKYVELRCDPISGHTALYWYRQSLGQGPEFLIYFQGTGAADDSGLPNDRFFAVRPEGSVSTLKIQRTERGDSAVYLCASASGGTEAFFGQGTRLTVV.

The V and J genes are TRBV9 and TRBJ2-1; TRBD2 matches 11 bases. The CDR3 is made up of 21 amino acids. V was pared by 1 base and J by 6 bases, with 21 bases of the junction left unmatched. Germline V gives CDR1 SGDLS, CDR2 YYNGEE. CDR3 bases: TGTGCCAGCAGCGTAACGGGGGGACTAGCGGTAAACGGGAAAGTAGGCAATGAGCAGTTCTTC. Encoded protein: CASSVTGGLAVNGKVGNEQFF. Full variable domain (outside the CDR3, taken from reference TRBV9 and TRBJ2-1): DSGVTQTPKHLITATGQRVTLRCSPRSGDLSVYWYQQSLDQGLQFLIQYYNGEERAKGNILERFSAQQFPDLHSELNLSSLELGDSALYFCASSVTGGLAVNGKVGNEQFFGPGTRLTVL.

The rearrangement links TRBV12-3 or TRBV12-4 to TRBJ2-1; perhaps TRBD1 as D (6 bases). The CDR3 sequence is 14 residues long. V lost 3 bases, J lost 8 bases, and 14 bases lay in between. Here the CDR3 reads CASSLKGEGHEQFF. The DNA for the CDR3 is TGTGCCAGCAGTTTGAAGGGGGAAGGCCATGAGCAGTTCTTC.

This clonotype is labeled as medium-sized. The chain carries TRBV28 and TRBJ2-7; possibly TRBD1 or TRBD2 for D (7 bases each). The V and J ends lost 3 bases and 9 bases respectively, with 9 bases between them. CDR3 length: 11 residues. CDR1 is MDHEN, CDR2 SYDVKM, per germline. Here the CDR3 DNA reads TGTGCCAGCAGTTTCAGGGGGGGGCAGTACTTC. Its translation: CASSFRGGQYF.